This T cell receptor (beta chain) was identified in a study of T cell responses to AZD1222 COVID-19 vaccine. As for this clone: Its cognate antigen is unknown.

Study-wide results and caveats: Females made up more of the donors, who were largely white British, and clonal diversity may have come out too low.

The V gene's germline CDR1 is ENHRY and CDR2 SYGVKD. The ends were cut back, 10 bases at V and 2 bases at J, with 15 bases in the middle. This CDR3 comprises 13 residues. Generated by immunoSEQ multiplex PCR, the TCRdb table keeps only in-frame clones and is missing some. The table lists about 61,000 clones, 81% of them singletons. The sequence derives from an adult who received the AZD1222 COVID-19 vaccine. The chain is built from TRBV10-3 and TRBJ2-7; tentatively, D is TRBD1 (6 bases). The sequences come from peripheral blood, collected 28 days after the second AZD1222 dose. The CDR3 nucleotides are TGTGCCACCAGGGACACGGGGACCTACGAGCAGTACTTC. As protein: CATRDTGTYEQYF.